A selection of T cell receptor beta chains follows, all from one sample in a study of blood T cells in healthy people across ages. TCRdb called the 5' RACE reads again in MiXCR, with one record for every CDR3 protein. Seen here are hundreds of thousands of distinct CDR3 sequences, around 46% observed once, and the top ten hold 10% to 15%. Sequencing was performed on blood. The receptors here all came from a man between 25 and 39 years old in good health. CDR3s include the opening cysteine and the closing phenylalanine or tryptophan. D genes are given only for firm matches. The size of a clone is reported for some rows only, either as once, few or many, or as a class for expanded clones.

d_gene	j_gene	v_gene	abundance	CDR3nt	CDR3aa
TRBD1	TRBJ1-2	TRBV25-1	-	TGTGCCAGCAGTCCGCGACAGGGGGGAAGTGGCTACACCTTC	CASSPRQGGSGYTF
TRBD2	TRBJ2-1	TRBV20-1	-	TGCAGTGCTGGAGGGAATAGCGGGGTAGATGAGCAGTTCTTC	CSAGGNSGVDEQFF
-	TRBJ1-1	TRBV3-1	-	TGTGCCAGCAGCCTAGGCACCGGACGGGGGCTCGCCACTGAAGCTTTCTTT	CASSLGTGRGLATEAFF
TRBD1	TRBJ2-3	TRBV11-2	many	TGTGCCAGCAGCGTGGGGACAGGCGTACATGGGTATTTT	CASSVGTGVHGYF
TRBD1	TRBJ2-7	TRBV20-1	-	TGCAGTGCTAGTTCAGGACAGGGTTCCTACGAGCAGTACTTC	CSASSGQGSYEQYF
TRBD2	TRBJ2-7	TRBV5-1	-	TGCGCCAGCAGCTCGACTAGCGGGGCCAGCTCCTACGAGCAGTACTTC	CASSSTSGASSYEQYF
-	TRBJ2-7	TRBV6-1	-	TGTGCCAGCAGGGCAGACTACAGCTCCTACGAGCAGTACTTC	CASRADYSSYEQYF
-	TRBJ2-7	TRBV24-1	-	TGTGCCACCAGTGGGGCGAGCTCCTACGAGCAGTACTTC	CATSGASSYEQYF
-	TRBJ1-5	TRBV4-1	few	TGCGCCAGCAGCCAAGATACACTCTATAGCAATCAGCCCCAGCATTTT	CASSQDTLYSNQPQHF
TRBD2	TRBJ2-3	TRBV27	-	TGTGCCAGCAGCCTAGCGGGAGATGGAGATACGCAGTATTTT	CASSLAGDGDTQYF
-	TRBJ2-7	TRBV4-2	-	TGTGCCAGCAGCCAGGCCCCCAGGGGCGGATACGAGCAGTACTTC	CASSQAPRGGYEQYF
-	TRBJ2-7	TRBV19	-	TGTGCCAGTAGTGCACGGCCCCCCTACGAGCAGTACTTC	CASSARPPYEQYF
-	TRBJ1-5	TRBV6-5	-	TGTGCCAGCAGTCCGGAGGGAATCGGCAATCAGCCCCAGCATTTT	CASSPEGIGNQPQHF
-	TRBJ2-7	TRBV5-1	-	TGCGCCAGCAGCTTGCTCCGGGACACGAGCTCCTACGAGCAGTACTTC	CASSLLRDTSSYEQYF
-	TRBJ2-1	TRBV29-1	-	TGCAGCGTGGTGGTGCGCCGGAATGAGCAGTTCTTC	CSVVVRRNEQFF
TRBD1	TRBJ1-2	TRBV28	-	TGTGCCAGCAGTTTCACGGACAGGGAAGCTAACTATGGCTACACCTTC	CASSFTDREANYGYTF
-	TRBJ2-7	TRBV7-2	-	TGTGCCAGCAGAACCGGGCCGTGCGAGCAGTACTTC	CASRTGPCEQYF
-	TRBJ2-3	TRBV3-1	-	TGTGCCAGCAGCCAGGGGGGCCCAGGAGATACGCAGTATTTT	CASSQGGPGDTQYF
-	TRBJ1-4	TRBV12-3/TRBV12-4	-	TGTGCCAGCAGTCCTATGGACGGCGGAAAACTGTTTTTT	CASSPMDGGKLFF
TRBD2	TRBJ2-7	TRBV5-1	-	TGCGCCAGCAGCTTGTCTTCCGGGACTATCTTCAGCGAGCAGTACTTC	CASSLSSGTIFSEQYF
-	TRBJ2-5	TRBV3-1	-	TGTGCCAGCAGCCAAGATTTAAAGAGTCTCCAGACCCAGTACTTC	CASSQDLKSLQTQYF
-	TRBJ2-6	TRBV27	-	TGTGCCAGCAGTTTATCGCCCCAGTCTGGGGCCAACGTCCTGACTTTC	CASSLSPQSGANVLTF
-	TRBJ1-2	TRBV11-2	few	TGTGCCAGCAGCCCACTCCTGCCTAACTATGGCTACACCTTC	CASSPLLPNYGYTF
TRBD2	TRBJ2-1	TRBV7-9	-	TGTGCCAGCAGCTTAGAGGGGCTAGCGGATCCATACAATGAGCAGTTCTTC	CASSLEGLADPYNEQFF
-	TRBJ2-4	TRBV3-1	-	TGTGCCAGCAGCCAACAGACAGGCCCCAAAAACATTCAGTACTTC	CASSQQTGPKNIQYF
-	TRBJ2-5	TRBV6-1	-	TGTGCCAGCGGGGGGCTTCACCCACAAGAGACCCAGTACTTC	CASGGLHPQETQYF
-	TRBJ1-1	TRBV7-2	-	TGTGCCAGCAGCCCGAACTTAGGAGAAGCTTTCTTT	CASSPNLGEAFF
-	TRBJ2-2	TRBV24-1	-	TGTGCCACCAGTGACCGGGGGACAAACACCGGGGAGCTGTTTTTT	CATSDRGTNTGELFF
-	TRBJ1-5	TRBV4-1	-	TGCGCCAGCAGCCAAGATGGGAGGCAGCAGCATTTT	CASSQDGRQQHF
-	TRBJ1-2	TRBV24-1	-	TGTGCCGCCAGTGCCGACCATGGCTACACCTTC	CAASADHGYTF
-	TRBJ1-5	TRBV10-3	-	TGTGCCAGCGCACAGGGCCAAGGCAATCAGCCCCAGCATTTT	CASAQGQGNQPQHF